The following is a TCR beta chain sequence with its context. The assay was immunoSEQ multiplex PCR, and TCRdb's table has in-frame clones only and misses some. The top ten hold about 0.24% of the sample, which has around 79,000 clones, roughly 92% seen once. The sample originates from a study of technical replicates of blood from a handful of donors. CDR1 is MGHRA, CDR2 YSYEKL, per germline. The CDR3 has 15 residues. After removal of 1 base from V and 6 bases from J, the junction contained 8 bases not matched to a gene. The V and J genes are TRBV4-1 and TRBJ2-7; the match to TRBD2 covers 8 bases. The source is a human donor in good health. What was sequenced was T cells isolated from PBMCs. The CDR3 here is CASSQGGLVSGEQYF. The CDR3 nucleotides read TGCGCCAGCAGCCAAGGGGGACTAGTCTCGGGCGAGCAGTACTTC.